The rows below give T cell receptor beta chains drawn from one sample of a study of spatial heterogeneity in lung cancer. One entry per CDR3 protein, called by TCRdb with MiXCR from the 5' RACE reads. This sample yields about 8,600 distinct CDR3 sequences, of which 4.5% are seen a single time; approximately 30% belongs to the top ten. The specimen was PBMCs, collected at surgery. The receptor source for this set is a male donor with early-stage non-small cell lung cancer. Each CDR3 is given with its conserved first and last residue. A D gene is named only where the DNA matches it firmly. Not all rows give a size; the values are once, few, many and, for expanded clones, a class.

V	size	D	J	DNA	CDR3
TRBV29-1	many	.	TRBJ1-2	TGCAGCGTTGAGACAGACTATGGCTACACCTTC	CSVETDYGYTF
TRBV6-4	medium-sized	.	TRBJ2-1	TGTGCCAGCAGTGATTCCGACTACAATGAGCAGTTCTTC	CASSDSDYNEQFF
TRBV18	.	TRBD1	TRBJ2-7	TGTGCCAGCTCACCCACGGGACAGGGAGGGTACGAGCAGTACTTC	CASSPTGQGGYEQYF
TRBV30	.	.	TRBJ2-3	TGTGCCTGGACGAGCGGAAGCACAGATACGCAGTATTTT	CAWTSGSTDTQYF
TRBV27	many	.	TRBJ2-1	TGTGCCAGCAGCAGGGCGGCTACGGACAATGAGCAGTTCTTC	CASSRAATDNEQFF
TRBV7-8	many	.	TRBJ1-6	TGTGCCAGCAGCTTAGCCGGGACAAATTCACCCCTCCACTTT	CASSLAGTNSPLHF
TRBV11-2	medium-sized	.	TRBJ1-2	TGTGCCAGCAGCTTCGGTTCAGGGAGTGTCTATGGCTACACCTTC	CASSFGSGSVYGYTF
TRBV6-1	many	TRBD1	TRBJ1-2	TGTGCCAGCAGTAAAAACCGCCGACAGGGCCTAGGCTACACCTTC	CASSKNRRQGLGYTF
TRBV29-1	medium-sized	.	TRBJ1-6	TGCAGCGTTGGGAGGGAGCCTGGAACACCCCTCCACTTT	CSVGREPGTPLHF
TRBV10-3	.	TRBD2	TRBJ2-5	TGTGCCATCAGTGAGGGACTAGCGGGACAAGAGACCCAGTACTTC	CAISEGLAGQETQYF
TRBV5-1	medium-sized	TRBD2	TRBJ2-5	TGCGCCAGCGGGGCGAGCGGGGGTTCAGGGGAGACCCAGTACTTC	CASGASGGSGETQYF
TRBV18	many	.	TRBJ1-1	TGTGCCAGCTCACCAACCGGGACTGAAGCTTTCTTT	CASSPTGTEAFF
TRBV2	medium-sized	.	TRBJ1-5	TGTGCCAGCAGTGAAGCTGGGGGACGGCAGCCCCAGCATTTT	CASSEAGGRQPQHF
TRBV6-4	.	.	TRBJ2-1	TGTGCCAGCAGTGACTCGATGGGGGGTCCCTCGAATGAGCAGTTCTTC	CASSDSMGGPSNEQFF
TRBV9	medium-sized	.	TRBJ1-2	TGTGCCAGCAGCGTGGGGGTCACAGGGATCTCCCCGGATGGCTACACCTTC	CASSVGVTGISPDGYTF
TRBV29-1	medium-sized	.	TRBJ1-1	TGCAGCGTTGAAGCAGGGCTTCTGAACACTGAAGCTTTCTTT	CSVEAGLLNTEAFF
TRBV5-1	many	TRBD2	TRBJ2-1	TGCGCCAGCAGGAAAAAAAAGACCCCCGGGACTAGCGGGGGGGAGCAGTTCTTC	CASRKKKTPGTSGGEQFF
TRBV7-9	medium-sized	.	TRBJ2-1	TGTGCCAGCAGCTCCTGGAAGGGGCGCCGTCCCAATGAGCAGTTCTTC	CASSSWKGRRPNEQFF
TRBV5-4	many	.	TRBJ1-1	TGTGCCAGCAGCTTTAGTCAGGGGAACACTGAAGCTTTCTTT	CASSFSQGNTEAFF
TRBV30	many	.	TRBJ1-3	TGTGCCTGGAGACCTACAGGAACGCCAAACACCATATATTTT	CAWRPTGTPNTIYF
TRBV4-1	medium-sized	.	TRBJ1-5	TGCGCCAGCAGCCAAGATCCCCAGCAGCCCCAGCATTTT	CASSQDPQQPQHF
TRBV6-5	many	.	TRBJ1-5	TGTGCCAGCAGTTACGGTACAACAAATCAGCCCCAGCATTTT	CASSYGTTNQPQHF
TRBV20-1	many	.	TRBJ2-1	TGCAGTGCTAGAGATGGACCGGGCAACAATGAGCAGTTCTTC	CSARDGPGNNEQFF
TRBV12-3/TRBV12-4	.	TRBD1	TRBJ1-4	TGTGCCAGCAGTTTTACGACAGGGGGAAACGAAAAACTGTTTTTT	CASSFTTGGNEKLFF
TRBV20-1	many	.	TRBJ1-5	TGCAGTGCTAGAGGGTTCATAGGGGGAGGTCAGCCCCAGCATTTT	CSARGFIGGGQPQHF
TRBV5-1	many	.	TRBJ1-5	TGCGCCAGCAGCTCCGGACTCAATCAGCCCCAGCATTTT	CASSSGLNQPQHF
TRBV5-5	many	.	TRBJ2-1	TGTGCCAGCAGCTCGGGGTCTTTGAATGAGCAGTTCTTC	CASSSGSLNEQFF